Below are 14 T cell receptor beta chains sequenced from a single sample in a study of cytomegalovirus exposure and HLA in healthy donors. It was with 60 Vbeta and 13 Jbeta primers that the PCR ran. The data were produced by immunoSEQ multiplex PCR, yet TCRdb's version contains in-frame clones alone and is incomplete. The profile covers about 200,000 clones, with less than 90% appearing a single time and less than 0.4% taken by the ten largest. Input material: PBMCs. These receptors all stem from a woman between 25 and 40 years old in good health and CMV-seronegative.

This clone was picked up one time. CDR3 residues: CASSSSGTIYNEQFF. The CDR3 bases are TGTGCCAGCAGTTCTAGCGGAACTATCTACAATGAGCAGTTCTTC. This sequence joins TRBV6-5 and TRBJ2-1; 7 bases agree with TRBD2. Germline values: CDR1 MNHEY, CDR2 SVGAGI. V trimming: 4 bases; J trimming: 3 bases; junction bases outside the gene matches: 6. The CDR3 contains 15 residues.

Here the CDR3 reads CASHVGTGGNQPQHF. The DNA of the CDR3 is TGCGCCAGCCATGTCGGGACAGGGGGCAATCAGCCCCAGCATTTT. The rearrangement uses TRBV5-1 and TRBJ1-5; 10 positions agree with TRBD1. Losses at the gene ends were 7 bases for V and 2 bases for J; bases not matched to a gene: 6. CDR1 SGHRS and CDR2 YFSETQ come from the germline V gene. The CDR3 has 15 residues.

The chain couples TRBV4-1 to TRBJ2-4, with D uncertain. Germline assignment: CDR1 MGHRA and CDR2 YSYEKL. V was clipped by 0 bases and J by 3 bases, with 15 bases between them. The CDR3 has 17 amino acids. The CDR3, as DNA: TGCGCCAGCAGCCAAGATCGATCAGGCAGAAGCAAAAACATTCAGTACTTC. Amino acids: CASSQDRSGRSKNIQYF.

The chain links TRBV5-1 to TRBJ2-7; 7 nucleotides match TRBD1. The CDR3 is 14 residues long. Germline CDR1 and CDR2: SGHRS and YFSETQ. Trimming cost V 2 bases and J 0 bases; bases outside gene matches: 2. The CDR3, as DNA: TGCGCCAGCAGCTTAAACAGGGGCTCCTACGAGCAGTACTTC. As protein: CASSLNRGSYEQYF.

V usage is TRBV5-1 and J usage is TRBJ1-2; the D gene is possibly TRBD1 (5 bases). The CDR3 length is 15 residues. Trimming took 0 bases from V and 4 from J, leaving 13 bases between them. Germline CDR1 reads SGHRS; CDR2 reads YFSETQ. The CDR3, as DNA: TGCGCCAGCAGCTTGGAAGGGATAGGGGCCTATGGCTACACCTTC. Residues: CASSLEGIGAYGYTF.

This sequence joins TRBV18 and TRBJ2-7, with TRBD1 identical over 8 bases. Losses at the gene ends were 3 bases for V and 2 bases for J; bases not matched to a gene: 3. This CDR3 has 14 residues. Germline lookup yields CDR1 KGHSH and CDR2 LQKENI. CDR3 in DNA: TGTGCCAGCTCACCGGGACAGGCTCCCTACGAGCAGTACTTC. It is translated as CASSPGQAPYEQYF.

Only one count was recorded for this clone. This rearrangement joins TRBV7-3 to TRBJ2-1; the match to TRBD2 covers 11 bases. V was pared by 5 bases and J by 8 bases, with 8 bases of the junction left unmatched. In germline, CDR1 is SGHTA, CDR2 FQGTGA. The CDR3 is made up of 15 amino acids. CDR3 protein: CASSPSSGRRHEQFF. The CDR3 nucleotides are TGTGCCAGCAGCCCATCTAGCGGGAGGAGACATGAGCAGTTCTTC.

This rearrangement joins TRBV11-2 to TRBJ2-1, with D hard to call. This CDR3 spans 16 amino acids. From germline, CDR1 is SGHAT and CDR2 FQNNGV. Trimming took off 5 bases at V and 8 bases at J, with 22 bases between the two ends. DNA of the CDR3: TGTGCCAGCAGCATCGATACTGGCGGCCAAGGCGATGAGCAGTTCTTC. Translation gives CASSIDTGGQGDEQFF.

The CDR3 DNA reads TGTGCCAGTAGTATAGCCCCGACAGGGCGGGGACAGCCCCAGCATTTT. Translation: CASSIAPTGRGQPQHF. The chain combines TRBV19 with TRBJ1-5, with 7 bases lining up with TRBD1. CDR1 LNHDA and CDR2 SQIVND come from the germline V gene (reference sequence). The CDR3 has 16 amino acids. Trimming removed 1 base from V and 7 bases from J; junction bases left unmatched: 10.

The chain recombines TRBV5-1 with TRBJ2-3; D not certain. Germline CDR1 SGHRS, CDR2 YFSETQ. V lost 0 bases, J lost 2 bases, and 7 bases lay in between. The CDR3 loop spans 14 amino acids. CDR3 DNA sequence: TGCGCCAGCAGCTTGGATCATTCCACAGATACGCAGTATTTT. Its protein product is CASSLDHSTDTQYF.

The V gene is TRBV6-5, the J gene TRBJ2-3, with D unclear. Looked up from germline, CDR1 is MNHEY and CDR2 is SVGAGI. Between the trimmed V and J ends, which lost 4 bases and 1 base, there was a span of 6 bases. This CDR3 contains 13 residues. The CDR3 DNA reads TGTGCCAGCAGTTCCCCAGGCACAGATACGCAGTATTTT. Translating it yields CASSSPGTDTQYF.

The chain combines TRBV29-1 with TRBJ2-1; no definite D call. Germline V CDR1 and CDR2: SQVTM, ANQGSEA. CDR3 length: 10 residues. CDR3 sequence reads: CSGLWNEQFF. Written as DNA, the CDR3 is TGCAGTGGCCTGTGGAATGAGCAGTTCTTC.

The chain is built from TRBV28 and TRBJ2-2; a weak D match, TRBD1 (6 bases). Germline V gives CDR1 MDHEN, CDR2 SYDVKM. The CDR3 is 12 residues long. V gave up 11 bases and J gave up 4 bases, with 11 bases separating them. The CDR3 spells CAVQGGTGELFF. The DNA for the CDR3 is TGTGCCGTACAGGGTGGCACCGGGGAGCTGTTTTTT.

This clone occurred once. The chain joins TRBV5-1 to TRBJ1-1, with TRBD1 matching over 8 bases. The germline gives CDR1 SGHRS, CDR2 YFSETQ. J gave up 6 bases and V 5 bases, and 9 bases lay outside the gene matches. The CDR3 runs 14 residues. The CDR3 protein is CASSSTTGDAEAFF. CDR3 bases: TGCGCCAGCAGTTCTACGACAGGGGATGCTGAAGCTTTCTTT.